Detailed here is one T cell receptor (beta chain). Its antigen is unknown. Deletions cut 0 bases from V and 0 bases from J, with 21 bases between. In germline, CDR1 is LGHNA, CDR2 YSLEER. CDR3 length: 19 residues. The data derive from a study of cytomegalovirus exposure and HLA in healthy donors. Broader study findings: Later genetic work tied a missense DCLRE1C variant to beta-chain V and J trimming. According to an earlier analysis, most TCR beta V segments yielded productive rearrangements about 90% or about 30% of the time.

PCR employed 60 Vbeta and 13 Jbeta primers. Sequenced by immunoSEQ multiplex PCR; TCRdb stores in-frame clones only, minus some. The sample has over 150,000 clones; 70% to 75% are singletons. Sequencing used PBMCs. This TCR derives from a man aged 25 to 40 in good health and CMV-seropositive. The chain recombines TRBV4-3 with TRBJ2-7; D is possibly TRBD2 (5 bases). CDR3 sequence (DNA): TGCGCCAGCAGCCAAGAGTGGTACTTGGTAGCGAGGATCTCCTACGAGCAGTACTTC. Translated: CASSQEWYLVARISYEQYF.